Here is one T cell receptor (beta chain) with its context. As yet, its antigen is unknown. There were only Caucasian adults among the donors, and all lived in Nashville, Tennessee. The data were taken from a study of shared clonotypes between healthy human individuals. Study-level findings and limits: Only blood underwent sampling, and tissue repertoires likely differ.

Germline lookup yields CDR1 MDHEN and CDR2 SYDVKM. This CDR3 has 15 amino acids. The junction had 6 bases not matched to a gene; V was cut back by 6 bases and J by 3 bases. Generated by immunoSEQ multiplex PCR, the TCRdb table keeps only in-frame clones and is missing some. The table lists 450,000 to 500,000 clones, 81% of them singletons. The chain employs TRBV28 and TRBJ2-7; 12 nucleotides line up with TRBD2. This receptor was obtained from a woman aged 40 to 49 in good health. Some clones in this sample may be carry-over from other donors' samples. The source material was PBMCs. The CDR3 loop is CASREGLAGFYEQYF. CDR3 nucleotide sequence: TGTGCCAGCAGGGAGGGACTAGCGGGCTTCTACGAGCAGTACTTC.